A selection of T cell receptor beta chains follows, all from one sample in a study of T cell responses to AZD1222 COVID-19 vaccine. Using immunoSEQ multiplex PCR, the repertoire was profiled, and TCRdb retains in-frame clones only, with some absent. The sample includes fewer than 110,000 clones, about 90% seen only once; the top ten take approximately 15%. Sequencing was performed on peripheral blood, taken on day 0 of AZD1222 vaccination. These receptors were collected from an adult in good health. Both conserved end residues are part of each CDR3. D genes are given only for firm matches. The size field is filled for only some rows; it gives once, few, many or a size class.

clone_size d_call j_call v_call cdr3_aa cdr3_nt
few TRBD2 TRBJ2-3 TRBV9 CASSPRGSGNTDTQYF TGTGCCAGCAGCCCCCGCGGAAGCGGGAACACAGATACGCAGTATTTT
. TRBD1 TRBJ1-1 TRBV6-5 CASTSGQGPTEAFF TGTGCCAGCACTAGCGGACAGGGTCCCACTGAAGCTTTCTTT
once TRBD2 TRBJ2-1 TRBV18 CASSPRLAGEYNEQFF TGTGCCAGCTCACCGCGACTAGCGGGAGAGTACAATGAGCAGTTCTTC
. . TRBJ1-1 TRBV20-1 CSARGDTEAFF TGCAGTGCTAGAGGGGACACTGAAGCTTTCTTT
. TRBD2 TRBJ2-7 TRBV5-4 CASSMGTSGLEQYF TGTGCCAGCAGCATGGGGACTAGCGGGCTCGAGCAGTACTTC
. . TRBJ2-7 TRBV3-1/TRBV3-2 CASSLHYEQYF TGTGCCAGCAGCCTTCACTACGAGCAGTACTTC
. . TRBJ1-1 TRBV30 CAGKMTVASTEAFF TGTGCCGGGAAAATGACAGTGGCTAGCACTGAAGCTTTCTTT
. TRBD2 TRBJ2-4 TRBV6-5 CASTPGRVAKNIQYF TGTGCCAGCACCCCCGGGAGGGTTGCCAAAAACATTCAGTACTTC
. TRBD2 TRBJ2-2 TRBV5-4 CASSSGGASGELFF TGTGCCAGCAGTTCGGGAGGTGCGTCCGGGGAGCTGTTTTTT
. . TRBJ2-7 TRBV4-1 CASSPRETSYEQYF TGCGCCAGCAGCCCTCGTGAGACTTCCTACGAGCAGTACTTC